The clone carrying this T cell receptor beta chain was recorded once. Germline CDR1 reads LGHNA; CDR2 reads YNFKEQ. V gave up 4 bases and J gave up 5 bases; unmatched junction bases: 8. The CDR3 loop spans 15 amino acids. This sample was included in a study of T cell responses to AZD1222 COVID-19 vaccine. The table came from immunoSEQ multiplex PCR; TCRdb's copy has only in-frame clones and leaves some out. The table has around 83,000 clones, 75% to 95% seen once. The sequence was collected from an adult who received the AZD1222 COVID-19 vaccine. This sequence joins TRBV4-2 and TRBJ2-1; 7 bases map to TRBD2. The specimen was peripheral blood, collected 28 days after the second AZD1222 dose. CDR3 DNA sequence: TGTGCCAGCAGCCCAACTTGGGCGGGGGACAATGAGCAGTTCTTC. This encodes CASSPTWAGDNEQFF.